The present entry profiles one TCR beta chain with its context. Its target is not known. Germline CDR1 reads MNHNS; CDR2 reads SASEGT. The V end was cut by 3 bases, the J end by 4 bases, with 8 bases between. This CDR3 comprises 13 residues. Using immunoSEQ multiplex PCR, the repertoire was profiled, and TCRdb retains in-frame clones only, with some absent. The sample yields some 120,000 clones, roughly 92% seen once. This entry belongs to a study of graft-versus-host responses after intestinal transplantation. General observations from the study: Researchers found GvH clones in recipient marrow, and some showed up first in ileum or blood. Among circulating GvH clones, peak levels were associated with early post-transplant declines in HvG clones.

The sequencing used unstimulated CD4+ T cells sorted from spleen or lymph node cells, collected before intestinal transplant. The chain carries TRBV6-1 and TRBJ2-3; maybe TRBD1 (6 bases). This clonotype was sampled from a human donor who received an intestinal transplant. DNA of the CDR3: TGTGCCAGCAGTGATAACAGGGCAGATACGCAGTATTTT. Its protein is CASSDNRADTQYF.